The 15 T cell receptor beta chains given below trace back to one sample, sequenced in a study of OX40 agonist ivuxolimab in advanced cancers. Libraries were constructed by the immunoSEQ multiplex PCR assay. TCRdb provides this immuneACCESS table in a form limited to in-frame rearrangements. Some clones are lacking; in checked studies, under half of them reflect an unresolved V gene, and why the rest are absent is not known. This sample is represented by 45,000 to 65,000 clones; roughly nine tenths of them were singletons. The top ten clones comprise 6% to 8% of the sample. Sequenced material: CD4+ or CD8+ T cells sorted from blood, taken in a trial of the OX40 agonist ivuxolimab. These receptors were taken from an adult with an advanced solid tumor such as melanoma, head and neck, liver or kidney cancer.

The chain recombines TRBV5-1 with TRBJ1-1, with TRBD1 matching 8 bases. This CDR3 spans 13 amino acids. Per germline, CDR1 SGHRS and CDR2 YFSETQ. J gave up 3 bases and V 7 bases, and 5 bases lay outside the gene matches. Here the CDR3 DNA reads TGCGCCAGCGGCGGACAGGGCGACACTGAAGCTTTCTTT. Its translation is CASGGQGDTEAFF. Variable domain in full (rest from reference TRBV5-1 and TRBJ1-1): KAGVTQTPRYLIKTRGQQVTLSCSPISGHRSVSWYQQTPGQGLQFLFEYFSETQRNKGNFPGRFSGRQFSNSRSEMNVSTLELGDSALYLCASGGQGDTEAFFGQGTRLTVV.

CDR3 nucleotide sequence: TGTGCCTGGAGTGTATTCAGAAACCCCTACGAGCAGTACTTC. Translation gives CAWSVFRNPYEQYF. The chain has TRBV30 and TRBJ2-7; D remains unclear. The germline V gene encodes CDR1 GTSNPN and CDR2 SVGIG (reference sequence). The CDR3 length is 14 residues. Between the trimmed V and J ends, which lost 0 bases and 2 bases, there was a span of 11 bases.

This chain links TRBV27 with TRBJ1-5; 11 nucleotides agree with TRBD1. V lost 5 bases and J lost 1; bases outside the gene matches: 4. Looked up from germline, CDR1 is MNHEY and CDR2 is SMNVEV (reference sequence). The CDR3 has 16 amino acids. The CDR3 sequence is CASSPGTGGSNQPQHF. The CDR3 nucleotides read TGTGCCAGCAGTCCCGGGACAGGGGGGAGCAATCAGCCCCAGCATTTT.

DNA of the CDR3: TGCGCCAGCAGCTCGGGACAGGGGGGATTTTCACCCCTCCACTTT. This translates into CASSSGQGGFSPLHF. The chain couples TRBV5-1 to TRBJ1-6; 11 nucleotides match TRBD1. V shed 3 bases and J 9 bases; nucleotides not matched to a gene: 5. CDR3 length equals 15 residues. Germline CDR1 is SGHRS and CDR2 is YFSETQ.

In DNA form, the CDR3 reads TGCGCCAGCAGCTTGGATGCCCAACCAGAGACCCAGTACTTC. Amino acids: CASSLDAQPETQYF. The rearrangement joins TRBV5-1 to TRBJ2-5; no firm D call. The CDR3 has 14 residues. V lost 0 bases and J 4 bases, leaving 10 bases between the germline ends. The germline V gene has CDR1 SGHRS and CDR2 YFSETQ. Full variable domain (rest looked up from reference TRBV5-1 and TRBJ2-5): KAGVTQTPRYLIKTRGQQVTLSCSPISGHRSVSWYQQTPGQGLQFLFEYFSETQRNKGNFPGRFSGRQFSNSRSEMNVSTLELGDSALYLCASSLDAQPETQYFGPGTRLLVL.

The J gene is TRBJ1-4, the V gene TRBV5-6; D is perhaps TRBD1 (5 bases). CDR3 length: 14 residues. The V gene's germline CDR1 is SGHDT and CDR2 YYEEEE. V was shortened by 3 bases and J by 7 bases, with 13 bases between the two germline ends. CDR3 in DNA: TGTGCCAGCAGCTCCCAGGGTAGGGGTGAAAAACTGTTTTTT. Translated: CASSSQGRGEKLFF.

This clone was detected once. V gene TRBV5-4 combines with J gene TRBJ1-1; D unresolved. CDR3 length equals 13 residues. With 0 bases removed from V and 2 bases from J, the gap between germline ends came to 5 bases. Germline V gene lookup returns CDR1 SGHNT and CDR2 YYREEE (reference sequence). Here the CDR3 reads CASSLGINTEAFF. The CDR3 DNA reads TGTGCCAGCAGCTTGGGGATAAACACTGAAGCTTTCTTT.

The J gene is TRBJ2-3, the V gene TRBV9, with 9 positions matching TRBD2. Germline V gene lookup returns CDR1 SGDLS and CDR2 YYNGEE. The ends lost 0 bases at V and 6 bases at J; junction bases unmatched: 5. CDR3 size: 15 residues. CDR3 sequence (DNA): TGTGCCAGCAGCGTAGATAGCGGGGGCCCTGATACGCAGTATTTT. Its protein is CASSVDSGGPDTQYF.

Only a few counts were recorded for this clone. This chain joins TRBV6-4 and TRBJ1-6; D call uncertain. Trimming pared 3 bases from V and 7 bases from J, leaving 7 bases between. Looked up from germline, CDR1 is MRHNA and CDR2 is SNTAGT. The CDR3 sequence is 13 residues long. The CDR3 here is CASSERKNSPLHF. The DNA of the CDR3 is TGTGCCAGCAGTGAACGGAAGAATTCACCCCTCCACTTT.

The chain links TRBV5-1 to TRBJ1-2; possibly TRBD1 for D (5 bases). CDR1 and CDR2 (germline): SGHRS, YFSETQ. This CDR3 contains 14 residues. Between the trimmed V and J ends, which lost 4 bases and 4 bases, there was a span of 14 bases. The CDR3 spells CASSTSQQGYGYTF. DNA of the CDR3: TGCGCCAGCAGCACCAGTCAGCAGGGCTATGGCTACACCTTC. The full variable domain, with the rest looked up from reference TRBV5-1 and TRBJ1-2, is KAGVTQTPRYLIKTRGQQVTLSCSPISGHRSVSWYQQTPGQGLQFLFEYFSETQRNKGNFPGRFSGRQFSNSRSEMNVSTLELGDSALYLCASSTSQQGYGYTFGSGTRLTVV.

Here the CDR3 DNA reads TGTGCCAGTAGTCCTGTGATGGGAGGTTTCTACGAGCAGTACTTC. This sequence encodes CASSPVMGGFYEQYF. The chain carries TRBV19 and TRBJ2-7; TRBD2 might be the D (6 bases). The CDR3 sequence is 15 residues long. Looked up from germline, CDR1 is LNHDA and CDR2 is SQIVND (reference sequence). V lost 5 bases, J lost 3 bases, and 17 bases lay in between.

The CDR3 reads CASSYSLGRGDYEQYF. CDR3 nucleotides: TGTGCCAGCAGTTACTCGTTAGGCAGGGGTGATTACGAGCAGTACTTC. V and J are TRBV6-6 and TRBJ2-7; D may be TRBD1 (6 bases). The CDR3 consists of 16 residues. Looked up from germline, CDR1 is MNHNY and CDR2 is SVGAGI (reference sequence). The V end was cut by 0 bases, the J end by 4 bases, with 16 bases between.

The rearrangement uses TRBV27 and TRBJ2-7; TRBD1 aligns across 9 bases. CDR3 length equals 15 residues. Trimming cost V 4 bases and J 2 bases; bases outside gene matches: 6. CDR1 is MNHEY, CDR2 SMNVEV, per germline (reference sequence). CDR3 coding DNA: TGTGCCAGCAGTTGGGGGACAGGGAAAGCCTACGAGCAGTACTTC. Translated, it gives CASSWGTGKAYEQYF.

The chain links TRBV2 to TRBJ2-7; no clear D gene. Germline CDR1 reads SNHLY; CDR2 reads FYNNEI. The CDR3 has 11 amino acids. Deletions cut 7 bases from V and 3 bases from J, with 7 bases between. CDR3 bases: TGTGCCAGCACTCTGGTCTACGAGCAGTACTTC. Protein product: CASTLVYEQYF.

This clone was counted once. This rearrangement joins TRBV11-1 to TRBJ2-2; 13 nucleotides align to TRBD2. The germline V gene encodes CDR1 SGHAT and CDR2 FQDESV (reference sequence). The CDR3 loop spans 16 amino acids. J lost 4 bases, V lost 1 base, and 0 bases had no gene match. The DNA for the CDR3 is TGTGCCAGCAGCTTAGGGACTAGCGGGGGCACCGGGGAGCTGTTTTTT. It codes for CASSLGTSGGTGELFF.